The next 32 T cell receptor beta chains were all read from a single sample in a study of CXCR3-negative and CXCR3-positive naive CD8 T cells (dated by TCRdb to between 2017 and 2020). Overall study results and their limits: Compared with CXCR3-negative naive cells, CXCR3-positive naive cells had TRB CDR3s with higher hydrophobicity (lower Kidera factor 4), lower energy, and higher strength and volume indices.

Their target antigens are unknown. The data were produced on a NextSeq 550. The Human TCR Profiling Kit (MiLaboratory) was used to prepare UMI-labeled 5' RACE TRB cDNA libraries. TCRdb reprocessed the reads and assigns one entry to each CDR3 protein sequence, leaving out DNA. In this sample's table one finds about 98,000 distinct CDR3 sequences. About 1.1% of the sample rests with the top ten. Sequences were obtained from naive CXCR3+ CD8+ T cells from blood. Explained via the paper, the cell subset or site label denotes: CD45RO-CCR7+CD27+CD95- naive CD8+ T cells expressing CXCR3 (TNR3+). These receptors originate from a human donor in good health. Some clones in this sample may be carry-over from other donors' samples.

The chain has TRBV12-3 or TRBV12-4 and TRBJ2-2; the TCRdb D gene call, TRBD1, has no DNA to confirm it. This CDR3 region has 15 residues. CDR3: CASSSFTGHAGELFF.

This chain uses TRBV6-5 with TRBJ2-5; TCRdb designates TRBD1, a call that cannot be tested without DNA. The CDR3 loop spans 16 amino acids. Germline V gene sequence: CDR1 MNHEY, CDR2 SVGAGI. The CDR3: CASSHLPTGTQETQYF.

The J gene is TRBJ2-5, the V gene TRBV3-1; without DNA, the TCRdb call of TRBD1 cannot be checked. Germline V gives CDR1 LGHDT, CDR2 YNNKEL (reference sequence). This CDR3 contains 19 residues. CDR3 protein: CASSQDHPRDPRIQETQYF.

V gene TRBV6-1 combines with J gene TRBJ2-5; the TCRdb D gene call, TRBD1, has no DNA to confirm it. There are 15 residues in the CDR3. Germline V CDR1 and CDR2: MNHNS, SASEGT. This CDR3 reads CASNRNIPPRETQYF.

The genes are TRBV5-1 and TRBJ2-7; TCRdb outputs TRBD1, but without DNA this stays unchecked. Germline-derived CDR1 and CDR2 are SGHRS and YFSETQ. The CDR3 is made up of 15 amino acids. The CDR3 loop reads CASSFRQGLSHEQYF. The whole variable domain, remainder taken from reference TRBV5-1 and TRBJ2-7, is KAGVTQTPRYLIKTRGQQVTLSCSPISGHRSVSWYQQTPGQGLQFLFEYFSETQRNKGNFPGRFSGRQFSNSRSEMNVSTLELGDSALYLCASSFRQGLSHEQYFGPGTRLTVT.

The chain joins TRBV27 to TRBJ2-1; TCRdb returns TRBD2, unconfirmable since there is no DNA. CDR1 is MNHEY, CDR2 SMNVEV, per germline (reference sequence). The CDR3 spans 15 residues. The CDR3 sequence: CASSLFGGSGNEQFF.

The chain joins TRBV7-9 to TRBJ1-2; with no DNA, the TCRdb D assignment of TRBD1 cannot be verified. From germline, CDR1 is SEHNR and CDR2 FQNEAQ (reference sequence). This CDR3 contains 15 residues. The CDR3 is CASSLVLARADGYTF. Based on the CDR3 plus reference TRBV7-9 and TRBJ1-2, the full variable domain is DTGVSQNPRHKITKRGQNVTFRCDPISEHNRLYWYRQTLGQGPEFLTYFQNEAQLEKSRLLSDRFSAERPKGSFSTLEIQRTEQGDSAMYLCASSLVLARADGYTFGSGTRLTVV.

The V and J genes are TRBV19 and TRBJ2-1; TCRdb's D gene call, TRBD2, goes unchecked for lack of DNA. Germline CDR1 LNHDA, CDR2 SQIVND (reference sequence). CDR3 length equals 14 residues. This CDR3 is CASTEGSSYNEQFF.

V gene TRBV20-1 combines with J gene TRBJ1-5; TCRdb picks TRBD1, but there is no DNA to check that call. This CDR3 is built from 16 residues. Per the germline V gene, CDR1 is DFQATT and CDR2 is SNEGSKA (reference sequence). The CDR3 loop is CSARDHDGTGLEPQHF.

The rearrangement joins TRBV29-1 to TRBJ2-1; absent DNA, TCRdb's TRBD1 call cannot be checked. The CDR3 consists of 12 residues. Germline V CDR1 and CDR2: SQVTM, ANQGSEA. The CDR3 loop reads CGGPTGVGEQFF.

This rearrangement joins TRBV29-1 to TRBJ2-3; TCRdb designates TRBD1, a call that cannot be tested without DNA. Germline CDR1 reads SQVTM; CDR2 reads ANQGSEA. This CDR3 has 13 amino acids. This chain's CDR3 is CSVDPPDTDTQYF.

V is TRBV29-1 and J is TRBJ2-2; the TCRdb call, TRBD2, lacks DNA for checking. From germline, CDR1 is SQVTM and CDR2 ANQGSEA. The CDR3 has 13 residues. The CDR3 reads CSVEDGGAGELFF.

J is TRBJ2-7 and V is TRBV23-1; no DNA is available, so the TRBD1 call from TCRdb remains unchecked. TRBV23-1 is noted as an ORF with a role that remains uncertain. The CDR3 contains 14 residues. The CDR3 sequence is CASSPPGHLRGQYF.

The chain recombines TRBV7-9 with TRBJ2-7; TCRdb proposes TRBD1, but this gene call is untestable without DNA. Germline V CDR1 and CDR2: SEHNR, FQNEAQ (reference sequence). The CDR3 runs to 15 residues. CDR3 in amino acids: CASSLNLGPLSEQYF.

This chain uses TRBV4-2 with TRBJ2-1; without DNA, the TCRdb call of TRBD1 cannot be checked. CDR1 and CDR2 (germline): LGHNA, YNFKEQ. The CDR3 contains 17 residues. CDR3 loop: CASSQGVGASSYNEQFF.

J is TRBJ2-7 and V is TRBV12-3 or TRBV12-4; TCRdb calls TRBD1, which cannot be checked without DNA. This CDR3 is 16 amino acids long. CDR3 sequence: CASSSTGTGSSYEQYF.

The chain links TRBV6-6 to TRBJ2-7; the TCRdb D gene call, TRBD2, has no DNA to confirm it. The CDR3 loop spans 17 amino acids. The germline gives CDR1 MNHNY, CDR2 SVGAGI (reference sequence). This CDR3 is CASSYGPFGRGSYEQYF.

The V call is TRBV4-3, the J call TRBJ2-1; TCRdb indicates TRBD1, and absent DNA this call remains unverified. Germline assignment: CDR1 LGHNA and CDR2 YSLEER. The CDR3 covers 15 residues. The CDR3 here is CASSQGTATYNEQFF.

The chain carries TRBV12-3 or TRBV12-4 and TRBJ2-1; TCRdb's D call, TRBD1, is unchecked because there is no DNA. CDR3 size: 15 residues. This CDR3 reads CASSVGQGGRSEQFF.

The genes are TRBV29-1 and TRBJ2-7. Germline V gives CDR1 SQVTM, CDR2 ANQGSEA. The CDR3 has 11 residues. The chain's CDR3 is CSVANDHEQYF.

V and J are TRBV25-1 and TRBJ1-2; TCRdb names TRBD1, which stays unverified in the absence of DNA. The CDR3 is made up of 15 amino acids. Germline V gives CDR1 MGHDK, CDR2 SYGVNS. The CDR3 sequence is CASTYGQGGEYGYTF.

The chain uses TRBV6-2 or TRBV6-3 and TRBJ2-3; TCRdb gives TRBD2 as the D gene, but with no DNA this cannot be confirmed. This CDR3 spans 13 amino acids. The germline V gene has CDR1 MNHEY and CDR2 SVGEGT. CDR3 amino acids: CASKTGPADTQYF.

This chain connects TRBV7-3 to TRBJ2-7. The CDR3 spans 12 residues. CDR1 is SGHTA, CDR2 FQGTGA, per germline. CDR3 region: CASSLSGHEQYF.

V is TRBV29-1 and J is TRBJ2-5; the TRBD2 assignment by TCRdb is unverifiable without DNA. CDR1 is SQVTM, CDR2 ANQGSEA, per germline. The CDR3 extends over 12 amino acids. The CDR3 here is CSARAVGETQYF.

J is TRBJ2-7 and V is TRBV15; TCRdb lists TRBD1, though no DNA is available to test this call. The CDR3 totals 14 residues. Germline loops: CDR1 LNHNV, CDR2 YYDKDF (reference sequence). The CDR3 sequence is CATGSEGVGYEQYF.

This chain connects TRBV5-1 to TRBJ2-7; TCRdb lists TRBD1, though no DNA is available to test this call. CDR3 size: 17 residues. Germline assignment: CDR1 SGHRS and CDR2 YFSETQ. CDR3 protein: CASSLVDRESLNYEQYF.

The chain carries TRBV7-3 and TRBJ1-2; with no DNA, the TCRdb D assignment of TRBD1 cannot be verified. The CDR3 totals 16 residues. CDR1 is SGHTA, CDR2 FQGTGA, per germline. The CDR3 spells CASSPGGQAGDYGYTF. Full variable domain (remainder filled in from reference TRBV7-3 and TRBJ1-2): GAGVSQTPSNKVTEKGKYVELRCDPISGHTALYWYRQSLGQGPEFLIYFQGTGAADDSGLPNDRFFAVRPEGSVSTLKIQRTERGDSAVYLCASSPGGQAGDYGYTFGSGTRLTVV.

J is TRBJ2-1 and V is TRBV27. The germline CDR1 and CDR2 sequences are MNHEY and SMNVEV (reference sequence). The CDR3 consists of 13 residues. The CDR3 sequence: CASSSDRANEQFF.

This sequence joins TRBV6-4 and TRBJ2-3; no DNA is available, so the TRBD2 call from TCRdb remains unchecked. The CDR3 contains 16 residues. The V gene's germline CDR1 is MRHNA and CDR2 SNTAGT. CDR3 loop: CAISDSSSGGFSPQYF.

The rearrangement links TRBV7-2 to TRBJ2-7; there is no DNA to check the TCRdb D call of TRBD1. The germline V gene has CDR1 SGHTA and CDR2 FQGNSA. The CDR3 runs to 15 residues. This chain's CDR3 is CASSPLGYGSHEQYF.

Here the CDR3 reads CSARPETGGHYEQYF. The J gene is TRBJ2-7, the V gene TRBV20-1; TCRdb lists TRBD1, though no DNA is available to test this call. The CDR3 covers 15 residues. The germline V gene has CDR1 DFQATT and CDR2 SNEGSKA (reference sequence).

The V call is TRBV12-3 or TRBV12-4, the J call TRBJ1-5; TCRdb calls TRBD1, which cannot be checked without DNA. The CDR3 consists of 14 residues. The CDR3 spells CASSPGSGNQPQHF.